This T cell receptor beta chain was recorded in a study of shared clonotypes between healthy human individuals. The CDR3 sequence is 12 residues long. V dropped 1 base and J dropped 7 bases, with 5 bases sitting between them. The V gene's germline CDR1 is LNHNV and CDR2 YYDKDF (reference sequence). Clones were read by immunoSEQ multiplex PCR, and TCRdb kept only the in-frame ones, dropping some. This sample has a few million clones, with 85% to 95% found just once. Source material: naive CD4+ T cells from PBMCs. Indicated subset: CD45RA+ positively selected. The chain combines TRBV15 with TRBJ1-5; D is ambiguous. The clonotype originates from a man aged 18 to 29 in good health. Some clones in this sample may be carry-over from other donors' samples. The CDR3: CATSRVRQPQHF. The DNA for the CDR3 is TGTGCCACCAGCAGAGTGAGGCAGCCCCAGCATTTT.